This T cell receptor (beta chain) was profiled in a study of blood T cells in healthy people across ages. For the second PCR, which ran for 7 to 11 cycles, a sample-barcoded 5' primer and a J-beta primer mix were used. TCRdb used MiXCR to reprocess the 5' RACE reads, holding one entry per CDR3 protein. The sample has 1.5 million to 1.9 million distinct CDR3 sequences, about 42% seen once. With 5 bases removed from V and 6 bases from J, the gap between germline ends came to 16 bases. The CDR3 runs to 14 residues. The V gene's germline CDR1 is SGHTA and CDR2 FQGNSA. This rearrangement joins TRBV7-2 to TRBJ1-1; the D gene is possibly TRBD1 (5 bases). The receptor's source is a woman aged 18-29 years in good health. The sequenced sample consisted of blood. The chain's CDR3 is CASSRDGARSEAFF. The CDR3 DNA is TGTGCCAGCAGCAGGGACGGGGCAAGGTCTGAAGCTTTCTTT.